The clone carrying this T cell receptor (beta chain) came up a few times. The data belong to a study of beta chain features in type 1 diabetes. The germline CDR1 and CDR2 sequences are SQVTM and ANQGSEA. Trimming took 3 bases from V and 1 from J, leaving 6 bases between them. The length of the CDR3 is 12 residues. Expressed TCRB transcripts were sequenced after all isolated RNA was converted to cDNA. TCRdb's copy holds only in-frame clones and misses some; the assay was immunoSEQ multiplex PCR. The sample consists of about 320,000 clones, 14% of them appearing once. The chain has TRBV29-1 and TRBJ2-5; D may be TRBD2 (5 bases). The TCR sequence derives from a man aged 25 to 40 in good health. Sequenced: central memory CD4+ T cells from blood. Here the CDR3 reads CSVDRGQETQYF. The DNA for the CDR3 is TGCAGCGTTGATCGGGGCCAAGAGACCCAGTACTTC.